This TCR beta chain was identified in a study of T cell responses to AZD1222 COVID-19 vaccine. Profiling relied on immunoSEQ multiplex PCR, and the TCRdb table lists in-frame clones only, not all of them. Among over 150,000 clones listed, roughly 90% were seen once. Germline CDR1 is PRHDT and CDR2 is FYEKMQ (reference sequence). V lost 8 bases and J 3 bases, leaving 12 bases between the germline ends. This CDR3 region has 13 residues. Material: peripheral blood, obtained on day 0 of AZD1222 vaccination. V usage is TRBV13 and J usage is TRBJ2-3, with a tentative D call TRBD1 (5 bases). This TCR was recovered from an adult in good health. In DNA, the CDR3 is TGTGCCAGCCGACAGTTAATTACAGATACGCAGTATTTT. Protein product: CASRQLITDTQYF.